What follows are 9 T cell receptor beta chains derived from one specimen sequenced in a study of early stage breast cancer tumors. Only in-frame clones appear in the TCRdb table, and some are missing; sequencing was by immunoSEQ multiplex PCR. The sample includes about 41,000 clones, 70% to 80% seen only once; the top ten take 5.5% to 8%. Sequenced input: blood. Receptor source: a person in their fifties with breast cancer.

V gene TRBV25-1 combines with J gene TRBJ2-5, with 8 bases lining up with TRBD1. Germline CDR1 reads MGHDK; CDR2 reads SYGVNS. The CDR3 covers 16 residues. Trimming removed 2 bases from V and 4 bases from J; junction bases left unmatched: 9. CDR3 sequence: CASSENRGVGSETQYF. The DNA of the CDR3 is TGTGCCAGCAGTGAAAACAGGGGGGTTGGTTCAGAGACCCAGTACTTC.

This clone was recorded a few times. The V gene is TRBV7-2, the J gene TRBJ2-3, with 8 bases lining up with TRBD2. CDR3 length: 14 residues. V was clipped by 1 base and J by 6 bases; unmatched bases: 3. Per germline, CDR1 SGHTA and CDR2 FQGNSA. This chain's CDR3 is CASSLGTSMDTQYF. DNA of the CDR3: TGTGCCAGCAGCTTAGGGACTAGCATGGATACGCAGTATTTT. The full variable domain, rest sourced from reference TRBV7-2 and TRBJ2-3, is GAGVSQSPSNKVTEKGKDVELRCDPISGHTALYWYRQSLGQGLEFLIYFQGNSAPDKSGLPSDRFSAERTGGSVSTLTIQRTQQEDSAVYLCASSLGTSMDTQYFGPGTRLTVL.

The CDR3 region is CASSVGGPYSGNTIYF. In DNA form, the CDR3 reads TGTGCCAGCAGCGTGGGGGGTCCTTACTCTGGAAACACCATATATTTT. The chain combines TRBV9 with TRBJ1-3, with TRBD1 as a possible D gene (5 bases). The V and J ends lost 2 bases and 0 bases respectively, with 12 bases between them. This CDR3 region has 16 residues. Germline CDR1 and CDR2: SGDLS and YYNGEE.

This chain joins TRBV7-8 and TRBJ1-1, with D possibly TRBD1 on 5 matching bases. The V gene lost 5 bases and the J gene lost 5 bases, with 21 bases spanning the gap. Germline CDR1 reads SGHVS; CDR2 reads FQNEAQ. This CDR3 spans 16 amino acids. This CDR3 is CASSPRVGGGTTEAFF. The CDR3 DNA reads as TGTGCCAGCAGCCCACGCGTGGGCGGGGGGACGACTGAAGCTTTCTTT.

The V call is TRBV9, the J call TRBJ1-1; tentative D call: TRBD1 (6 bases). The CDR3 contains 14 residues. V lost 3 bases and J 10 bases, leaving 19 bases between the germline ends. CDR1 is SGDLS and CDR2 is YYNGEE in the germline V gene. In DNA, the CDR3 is TGTGCCAGCAGCGAGGGGGAGCTCTCCTGGGGAGCTTTCTTT. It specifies CASSEGELSWGAFF.

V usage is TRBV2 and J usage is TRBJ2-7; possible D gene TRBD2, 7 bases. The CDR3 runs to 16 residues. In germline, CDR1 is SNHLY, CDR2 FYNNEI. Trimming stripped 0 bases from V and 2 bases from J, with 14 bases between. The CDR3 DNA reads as TGTGCCAGCAGTGAAGCAGGCGGGGGCTTAACCTACGAGCAGTACTTC. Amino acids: CASSEAGGGLTYEQYF.

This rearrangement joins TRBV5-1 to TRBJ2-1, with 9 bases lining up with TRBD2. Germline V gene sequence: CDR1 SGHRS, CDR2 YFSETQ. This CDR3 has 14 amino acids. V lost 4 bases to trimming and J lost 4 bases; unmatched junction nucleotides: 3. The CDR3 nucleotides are TGCGCCAGCAGCGTGGGACTAGCTTACAATGAGCAGTTCTTC. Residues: CASSVGLAYNEQFF.

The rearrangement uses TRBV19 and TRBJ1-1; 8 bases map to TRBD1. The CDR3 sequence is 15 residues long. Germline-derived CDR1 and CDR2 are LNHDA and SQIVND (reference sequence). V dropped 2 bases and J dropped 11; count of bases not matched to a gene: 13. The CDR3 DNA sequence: TGTGCCAGTAGTATAAGTAGACAGGGGCGGCCTATGGCTTTCTTT. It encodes CASSISRQGRPMAFF.

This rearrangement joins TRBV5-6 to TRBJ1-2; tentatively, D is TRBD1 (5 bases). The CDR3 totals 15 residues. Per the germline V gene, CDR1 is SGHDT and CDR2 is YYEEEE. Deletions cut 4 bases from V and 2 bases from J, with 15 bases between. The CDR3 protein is CASSPRPGHNYGYTF. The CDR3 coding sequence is TGTGCCAGCAGCCCCCGACCAGGGCACAACTATGGCTACACCTTC.